These T cell receptor beta chains were read from a single sample in a study of beta chain features in type 1 diabetes. The table came from immunoSEQ multiplex PCR; TCRdb's copy has only in-frame clones and leaves some out. Of about 350,000 clones in the sample, around 20% were seen once. The sequencing sample was made of naive CD4+ T cells from blood. The source is a woman under 30 in good health. Both conserved end residues are part of each CDR3. Each record gives: D gene, V gene, J gene, CDR3 protein. D genes are given only for firm matches.

>TRBD2|TRBV15|TRBJ2-7
CATSRDIYAGAYEQYF
>TRBD2|TRBV7-2|TRBJ2-7
CASSFGGGSYEQYF
>-|TRBV7-9|TRBJ2-4
CASSLGTGLAKNIQYF
>TRBD2|TRBV11-1|TRBJ2-1
CASRPKGTTTSSYNEQFF
>-|TRBV19|TRBJ2-2
CASNPRGTGELFF
>-|TRBV19|TRBJ2-7
CASSSGRYYEQYF
>-|TRBV4-1|TRBJ2-1
CASSQPGLGTYNEQFF
>-|TRBV6-6|TRBJ2-7
CASSPRDYEQYF
>TRBD2|TRBV5-4|TRBJ2-7
CASSSLSGSREEQYF
>-|TRBV12-1|TRBJ2-1
CASSAFRTGGNEQFF
>-|TRBV20-1|TRBJ2-1
CSARGEGGQFF
>-|TRBV2|TRBJ1-4
CASSADRAYNEKLFF
>-|TRBV18|TRBJ1-1
CASSTAMGGTEAFF
>-|TRBV6-6|TRBJ1-5
CASLPGEGNQPQHF
>-|TRBV5-4|TRBJ2-3
CASSLDFTDTQYF
>-|TRBV10-3|TRBJ1-1
CAISTGQRNTEAFF
>TRBD1|TRBV7-6|TRBJ2-5
CASSWDRVQETQYF
>TRBD1|TRBV7-9|TRBJ2-5
CASSPSGQQETQYF
>TRBD1|TRBV5-1|TRBJ2-7
CASSIRQGAYEQYF
>TRBD1|TRBV10-1|TRBJ1-2
CASSESKGGDYGYTF
>TRBD2|TRBV7-2|TRBJ2-7
CASSPGTSRYSEQYF
>-|TRBV6-6|TRBJ1-1
CASSYRQGYTEAFF
>-|TRBV4-1|TRBJ2-1
CASSQERLPPGNEQFF
>-|TRBV7-9|TRBJ1-5
CASSLALGAPQHF
>-|TRBV5-4|TRBJ2-3
CASSLSNTQYF
>-|TRBV7-3|TRBJ1-2
CASSLRAGADYGYTF
>TRBD1|TRBV11-2|TRBJ2-5
CASSLGQGTETQYF
>TRBD1|TRBV5-5|TRBJ1-5
CASSLGQGPNQPQHF
>-|TRBV18|TRBJ2-7
CASSPPTGGGSEQYF
>-|TRBV29-1|TRBJ1-5
CSAQGSDQPQHF
>-|TRBV30|TRBJ1-1
CAWSDRGSTEAFF
>-|TRBV11-1|TRBJ1-2
CASSPSRPSNYGYTF
>TRBD1|TRBV6-4|TRBJ2-1
CASSDFDRGDQFF
>-|TRBV14|TRBJ2-7
CASSQPLSYEQYF
>TRBD1|TRBV30|TRBJ1-5
CAWRATGGNQPQHF
>-|TRBV5-4|TRBJ2-2
CASSLVGRVRNTGELFF
>-|TRBV9|TRBJ2-5
CASSVGGVETQYF
>TRBD1|TRBV4-2|TRBJ2-7
CASSQAVTGGGGEQYF
>-|TRBV18|TRBJ1-1
CASSSDRLNTEAFF
>-|TRBV5-1|TRBJ1-1
CASSLGTGNTEAFF
>TRBD2|TRBV7-2|TRBJ2-7
CASSLVIGRGGSSYEQYF
>TRBD2|TRBV5-4|TRBJ2-1
CASSQPGLAIHEQFF
>-|TRBV7-9|TRBJ1-1
CASSLGSGENTEAFF
>TRBD2|TRBV15|TRBJ2-7
CATSKGAGESEQYF
>TRBD1|TRBV11-2|TRBJ1-4
CASSSRQGAGKLFF
>-|TRBV15|TRBJ2-7
CATSRDGAAPYEQYF
>-|TRBV30|TRBJ1-1
CAWSDRRMNTEAFF
>TRBD1|TRBV5-1|TRBJ1-1
CASSAGQRNTEAFF
>-|TRBV7-9|TRBJ2-7
CASSSFVGQTYYEQYF
>-|TRBV7-2|TRBJ1-2
CASSRDMAYGYTF
>-|TRBV7-2|TRBJ2-1
CASTLRGGSYNEQFF
>TRBD1|TRBV18|TRBJ1-1
CASSPLERGHTEAFF
>TRBD2|TRBV4-1|TRBJ2-5
CASSQVTSGRVQETQYF
>-|TRBV5-4|TRBJ2-5
CASTKMAFQETQYF
>TRBD2|TRBV18|TRBJ2-1
CASSPGLAGVEQFF
>-|TRBV29-1|TRBJ1-2
CSVTHRDGYTF
>-|TRBV5-1|TRBJ2-3
CASSLVGGRTDTQYF